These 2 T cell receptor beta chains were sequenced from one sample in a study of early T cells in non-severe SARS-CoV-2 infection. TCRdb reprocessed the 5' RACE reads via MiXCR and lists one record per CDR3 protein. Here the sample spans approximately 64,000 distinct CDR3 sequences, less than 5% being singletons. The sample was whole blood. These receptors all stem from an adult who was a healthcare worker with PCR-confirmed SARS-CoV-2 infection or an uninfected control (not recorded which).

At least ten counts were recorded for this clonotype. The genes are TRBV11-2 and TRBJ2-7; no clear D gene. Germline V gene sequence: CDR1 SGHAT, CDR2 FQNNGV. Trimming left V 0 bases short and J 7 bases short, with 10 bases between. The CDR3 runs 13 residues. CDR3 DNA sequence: TGTGCCAGCAGCTTAGAGACCAGCAATGAGCAGTACTTC. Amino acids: CASSLETSNEQYF.

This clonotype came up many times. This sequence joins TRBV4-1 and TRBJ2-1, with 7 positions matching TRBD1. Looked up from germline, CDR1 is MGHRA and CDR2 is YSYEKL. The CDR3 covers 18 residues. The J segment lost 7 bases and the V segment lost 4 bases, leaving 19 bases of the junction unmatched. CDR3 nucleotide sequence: TGCGCCAGCAGCCGCCAAGAAACTGTAGGACCCAGGGGGAATGAGCAGTTCTTC. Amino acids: CASSRQETVGPRGNEQFF.